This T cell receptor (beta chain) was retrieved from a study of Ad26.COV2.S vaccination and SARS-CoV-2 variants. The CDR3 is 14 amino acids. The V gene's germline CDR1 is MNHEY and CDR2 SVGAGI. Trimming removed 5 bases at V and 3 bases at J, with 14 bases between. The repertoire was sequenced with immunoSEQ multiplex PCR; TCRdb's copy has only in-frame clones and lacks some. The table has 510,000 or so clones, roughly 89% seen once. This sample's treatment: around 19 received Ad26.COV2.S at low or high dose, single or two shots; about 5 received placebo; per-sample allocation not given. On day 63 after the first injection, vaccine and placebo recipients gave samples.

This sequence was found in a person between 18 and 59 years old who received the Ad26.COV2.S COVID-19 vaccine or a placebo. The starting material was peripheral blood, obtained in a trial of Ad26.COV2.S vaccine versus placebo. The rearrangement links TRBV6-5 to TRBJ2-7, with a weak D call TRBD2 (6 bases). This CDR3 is CASSPRRDFYEQYF. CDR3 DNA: TGTGCCAGCAGTCCCCGGAGGGACTTCTACGAGCAGTACTTC.